This TCR beta chain was documented in a study of T cell responses to AZD1222 COVID-19 vaccine. Assay used: immunoSEQ multiplex PCR; TCRdb lists only in-frame clones, some missing. Among tens of thousands of clones, approximately 80% were seen once, and the ten largest hold roughly 5.2%. Of note for this clone: Its antigen remains unknown.

General observations from the study: Most donors were white British, females outnumbered males, and clonal diversity was possibly underestimated.

The TCR was taken from an adult who received the AZD1222 COVID-19 vaccine. This specimen consisted of peripheral blood, obtained 28 days after the second AZD1222 dose.

The CDR3 here is CASSLDRVLNEQYV. CDR3 bases: TGTGCCAGCAGCTTGGACAGGGTCCTTAACGAGCAGTACGTC. The gene calls are TRBV5-5 and TRBJ2-7; TRBD1 is a possible D gene (6 bases). CDR1 SGHKS and CDR2 YYEKEE come from the germline V gene (reference sequence). V lost 0 bases to trimming and J lost 5 bases, with 12 bases between them. The CDR3 sequence is 14 residues long.